This T cell receptor (beta chain) derives from a study of blood T cell repertoires in COVID-19. Study in general: Whether acute or convalescent, the COVID-19 samples came from the United States, Italy and Spain.

In the study's own analysis: Reference gene primer amplification gave nucleated cell count estimates. TCRdb's table, derived via immunoSEQ multiplex PCR, lists solely in-frame clones and lacks some. V and J calls and clone size are copied from that table; D and trimming were computed from the DNA. Among 100,000 or so clones listed, roughly nine tenths were seen once. The source material was peripheral blood. This clonotype was sampled from a man aged 30-40 years in a cohort sampled during active COVID-19.

The DNA for the CDR3 is TGTGCCATCAGTGAGTCGACTCCGGAGCTCTATGGCTACACCTTC. Its translation is CAISESTPELYGYTF. The chain carries TRBV10-3 and TRBJ1-2; D is unresolved. The germline V gene has CDR1 ENHRY and CDR2 SYGVKD. V was pared by 0 bases and J by 4 bases, with 12 bases between. CDR3 size: 15 residues.